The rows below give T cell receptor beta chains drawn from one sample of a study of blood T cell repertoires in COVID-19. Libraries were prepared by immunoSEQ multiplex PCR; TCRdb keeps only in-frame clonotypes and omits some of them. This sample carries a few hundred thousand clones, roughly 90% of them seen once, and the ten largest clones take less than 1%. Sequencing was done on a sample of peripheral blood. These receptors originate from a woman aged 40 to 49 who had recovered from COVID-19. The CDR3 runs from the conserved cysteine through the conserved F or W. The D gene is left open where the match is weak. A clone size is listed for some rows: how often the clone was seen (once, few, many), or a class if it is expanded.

cdr3_aa: CASSWGPLAGTDTQYF
cdr3_nt: TGTGCCAGCAGCTGGGGGCCACTAGCGGGAACAGATACGCAGTATTTT
v_call: TRBV11-2
d_call: TRBD2
cdr3_length: 16
j_call: TRBJ2-3
clone_size: few

cdr3_aa: CASSVGAGARDTQYF
cdr3_nt: TGTGCCAGCAGCGTAGGGGCGGGGGCCAGAGATACGCAGTATTTT
v_call: TRBV9
d_call: -
cdr3_length: 15
j_call: TRBJ2-3
clone_size: -

cdr3_aa: CASSRGNGRSYTDTQYF
cdr3_nt: TGTGCCAGCAGCCGAGGAAACGGGAGATCGTACACAGATACGCAGTATTTT
v_call: TRBV3-1/TRBV3-2
d_call: -
cdr3_length: 17
j_call: TRBJ2-3
clone_size: -

cdr3_aa: CASRLAGVNEQYF
cdr3_nt: TGTGCCAGCAGGCTAGCGGGAGTCAACGAGCAGTACTTC
v_call: TRBV12-3/TRBV12-4
d_call: TRBD2
cdr3_length: 13
j_call: TRBJ2-7
clone_size: -

cdr3_aa: CASRPTGDTDTQYF
cdr3_nt: TGTGCCAGCAGACCGACAGGGGATACAGATACGCAGTATTTT
v_call: TRBV27
d_call: TRBD1
cdr3_length: 14
j_call: TRBJ2-3
clone_size: once

cdr3_aa: CASSPLYGYTF
cdr3_nt: TGTGCCAGCAGCCCTCTCTATGGCTACACCTTC
v_call: TRBV6-2/TRBV6-3
d_call: -
cdr3_length: 11
j_call: TRBJ1-2
clone_size: -

cdr3_aa: CASSQGGQPPGELFF
cdr3_nt: TGTGCCAGCAGCCAAGGGGGACAGCCCCCCGGGGAGCTGTTTTTT
v_call: TRBV3-1/TRBV3-2
d_call: TRBD1
cdr3_length: 15
j_call: TRBJ2-2
clone_size: -

cdr3_aa: CASSYRTSGRNNEQFF
cdr3_nt: TGTGCCAGCAGCTATCGGACTAGCGGGAGAAACAATGAGCAGTTCTTC
v_call: TRBV13
d_call: TRBD2
cdr3_length: 16
j_call: TRBJ2-1
clone_size: once

cdr3_aa: CATSRQSSGQGLYGYTF
cdr3_nt: TGTGCCACCAGCAGACAATCTTCAGGACAGGGCCTCTATGGCTACACCTTC
v_call: TRBV15
d_call: TRBD1
cdr3_length: 17
j_call: TRBJ1-2
clone_size: -

cdr3_aa: CAWREAGAEAFF
cdr3_nt: TGTGCCTGGAGGGAGGCCGGAGCTGAAGCTTTCTTT
v_call: TRBV30
d_call: -
cdr3_length: 12
j_call: TRBJ1-1
clone_size: -

cdr3_aa: CASSLEARGSDTQYF
cdr3_nt: TGCGCCAGCAGCTTGGAAGCGAGAGGCTCAGATACGCAGTATTTT
v_call: TRBV5-1
d_call: -
cdr3_length: 15
j_call: TRBJ2-3
clone_size: -

cdr3_aa: CASSPGLAGVPSQFF
cdr3_nt: TGTGCCAGCAGCCCGGGACTAGCGGGAGTCCCCTCCCAGTTCTTC
v_call: TRBV11-1
d_call: TRBD2
cdr3_length: 15
j_call: TRBJ2-1
clone_size: -

cdr3_aa: CASSDTRVSGYTF
cdr3_nt: TGTGCCAGCAGCGATACCAGGGTTTCCGGCTACACCTTC
v_call: TRBV25-1
d_call: -
cdr3_length: 13
j_call: TRBJ1-2
clone_size: -

cdr3_aa: CASSLGLAGAGNEQFF
cdr3_nt: TGTGCCAGCAGCTTGGGACTAGCGGGAGCGGGCAATGAGCAGTTCTTC
v_call: TRBV5-4
d_call: TRBD2
cdr3_length: 16
j_call: TRBJ2-1
clone_size: -

cdr3_aa: CASSLTSDRNEQFF
cdr3_nt: TGTGCCAGCAGCTTGACTAGCGACCGCAATGAGCAGTTCTTC
v_call: TRBV3-1/TRBV3-2
d_call: TRBD2
cdr3_length: 14
j_call: TRBJ2-1
clone_size: once

cdr3_aa: CASSTPREEGLAGSPDTQYF
cdr3_nt: TGTGCCAGTAGTACACCCAGGGAGGAAGGATTAGCGGGTTCCCCCGATACGCAGTATTTT
v_call: TRBV19
d_call: TRBD2
cdr3_length: 20
j_call: TRBJ2-3
clone_size: few

cdr3_aa: CASSQDPSGYEQYF
cdr3_nt: TGTGCCAGCAGCCAAGATCCTAGCGGCTACGAGCAGTACTTC
v_call: TRBV3-1/TRBV3-2
d_call: TRBD2
cdr3_length: 14
j_call: TRBJ2-7
clone_size: once

cdr3_aa: CATSDLGQGYNEQFF
cdr3_nt: TGTGCCACCAGTGATTTGGGACAGGGGTACAATGAGCAGTTCTTC
v_call: TRBV24-1
d_call: TRBD1
cdr3_length: 15
j_call: TRBJ2-1
clone_size: -

cdr3_aa: CASSQDLGILNTIYF
cdr3_nt: TGTGCCAGCAGCCAAGATCTAGGTATCCTCAACACCATATATTTT
v_call: TRBV4-2
d_call: -
cdr3_length: 15
j_call: TRBJ1-3
clone_size: -